The TCR beta chain described here comes from a study of vaccination and CD4 T cells after COVID-19 (dated by TCRdb to 2021 to 2024). With respect to the entire study: SARS-CoV-2 positivity had been established in the convalescent patients by nasal swab PCR, and mild disease was recorded in several of these patients and severe disease in one. In the convalescent cohort there were six males and four females, among whom were two Hispanic individuals, seven Caucasians, two Asians and one multiracial person. Participants received two doses of either the Pfizer-BioNTech BNT162b2 vaccine (n=8) or the Moderna mRNA-1273 vaccine (n=2). Post-COVID blood samples were collected from convalescent patients a median of around 96 days after diagnosis, with a range of about 30 to 161 days. Post-vaccine blood samples were collected a median of about 11 weeks after the second vaccine dose, ranging from roughly 13 to 250 days. Overlapping spike peptide pools from SARS-CoV-2 and from the common cold coronaviruses HCoV-NL63, HCoV-OC43 and HCoV-229E were used as culture stimuli. As controls, cultures received a CEFX viral epitope pool (the positive control), an HIV-1 Nef peptide pool (the negative control), or no peptide at all. The spike-specific CD4+ TCR repertoire was compared before and after mRNA vaccination in fewer than eleven COVID-19 convalescent patients and several infection-naive healthy vaccine recipients.

The protocol used for the library was PCR. DNA from cultured CD4+ T cells underwent TCR sequencing with the Oncomine TCR Beta short-read assay at the Johns Hopkins FTIC core. The QIAamp micro DNA kit was used to extract genomic DNA from the cultured CD4+ T cells. Oncomine TCR Beta libraries from cultured CD4+ T cells were pooled with unique dual indexes and sequenced on an Illumina iSeq 100. In the source study's methods: Non-productive sequences were removed, and CDR3s not starting with C, not ending with F or W, or shorter than 7 amino acids were discarded. Antigen-specific clonotypes were identified with the MANAFEST web application by comparing peptide-stimulated wells with reference and other culture wells. For a clone to be called positive, the clone needed an FDR below 0.05, an odds ratio above 5, and a productive frequency above 0.1% in at least two of three replicate wells. A clonotype was classed as cross-reactive if the clonotype showed significant expansion both in SARS-CoV-2 spike wells and in at least one common cold coronavirus spike condition. Levenshtein distances (stringdist) and unrooted phylogenetic trees (ape) in R version 3.6.1 were used to assess CDR3 homology. The public reads were quality trimmed at Q25 with fastp and then assembled into clones with MiXCR by TCRdb, keeping productive beta chains. Each entry merges the rows of one CDR3 protein and shows their most common DNA and genes. These V and J calls originate from TCRdb's pipeline instead of the authors' own analysis. The table for this sample lists 5,500 to 7,000 distinct CDR3 sequences; 18% of them were counted only once. The ten largest clonotypes hold 20% to 25% of the sample.

This clonotype is considered medium-sized (0.01 to 0.1%). This clone's antigen is unknown. No base quality values were provided; no much bigger clone lies one nucleotide off. The study at large found these results: Among convalescent patients, a median about 86% of the SARS-CoV-2-reactive clones seen after vaccination appeared only after vaccination, which suggests priming specific to the vaccine. The study included relatively few convalescent patients and did not analyze early timepoints after natural infection. Although the median number of SARS-CoV-2-reactive clonotypes went up from fewer than 25 after infection to 35 to 40 after vaccination, the increase was not significant. Of the vaccine-specific clones in convalescent patients, 304 of 307, or nearly all, reacted only to SARS-CoV-2 spike and did not cross-react with common cold coronaviruses.

The germline V gene encodes CDR1 MNHEY and CDR2 SMNVEV (reference sequence). Inclusive of the bounding cysteine and phenylalanine, the CDR3 is 13 residues long. Only CDR3 DNA is held: 39 bases, read in frame from base 1. V is pared back by 2 bases and J by 3 bases, with 5 bases lying between the germline termini. The treatment or condition label here, explained by the study, means: approximately nine-day PBMC culture with coronavirus spike peptide pools or control peptides (ViraFEST assay). The ViraFEST assay was used in the study, in which antigen-specific T cells were expanded with peptide pools and expanded clonotypes were subsequently identified by TCR sequencing. The positive SARS-CoV-2 PCR tests of the convalescent patients were dated from March to December 2020, before the Alpha, Beta and Delta variants emerged in the United States. About 1.8 million PBMCs per well were cultured in IMDM with roughly 5% human AB serum and 7.5 to 10 IU/ml IL-2, plus 10 ug/ml peptide pools. Half of the culture medium was replaced with fresh IL-2-containing medium on days 3 and 7. Once the cells had been in culture for less than 11 days, the EasySep CD4+ T cell isolation kit was used to isolate CD4+ T cells by negative selection. Ficoll-Paque Plus gradient centrifugation was used to isolate PBMCs from whole blood, and the isolated PBMCs were then either used fresh or cryopreserved at -140C. Each culture condition was generally run in triplicate wells.

Sequencing was done on a sample of CD4+ T cells from blood, cultured in vitro. Recombination joined TRBV27 with TRBJ1-5, with the D gene call left open. The sequence was collected from a human donor who had recovered from COVID-19. Read as DNA, the sequence is TGTGCCAGCAGTTTAAGCCCCAATCAGCCCCAGCATTTT. It codes for CASSLSPNQPQHF.